The 25 T cell receptor beta chains listed next were all sequenced from one sample in a study of blood T cells in healthy people across ages. Sample-barcoded 5' priming and a J-beta primer mix drove a second PCR of 7 to 11 cycles. A single record per CDR3 protein comes from TCRdb applying MiXCR to the 5' RACE reads. Among some 1.8 million distinct CDR3 sequences, about two fifths were seen once, and the ten largest hold under 30%. Sequenced sample: blood. The receptor source for this set is a human donor in good health.

The chain joins TRBV2 to TRBJ2-4; no clear D. This CDR3 has 13 amino acids. Germline V gene sequence: CDR1 SNHLY, CDR2 FYNNEI. Trimming took off 6 bases at V and 2 bases at J, with 8 bases between the two ends. The CDR3 DNA follows: TGTGCCAGCAGCGCCGACACCAAAAACATTCAGTACTTC. This sequence encodes CASSADTKNIQYF.

The chain links TRBV2 to TRBJ2-3; D possibly corresponds to TRBD1 (5 bases). The assigned J gene may be wrong: the sequence end matches TRBJ1-5 better. The CDR3 spans 15 residues. The germline gives CDR1 SNHLY, CDR2 FYNNEI. CDR3 residues: CASSIIQGGYQPQHF. The CDR3 DNA sequence: TGTGCCAGCAGTATCATTCAGGGTGGTTATCAGCCCCAGCATTTT.

The chain employs TRBV5-6 and TRBJ1-4; D might be TRBD1 (6 bases). The CDR3 is 15 residues long. Between the trimmed V and J ends, which lost 1 base and 3 bases, there was a span of 10 bases. Germline V gene sequence: CDR1 SGHDT, CDR2 YYEEEE. The CDR3 sequence: CASSLTGSANEKLFF. Written as DNA, the CDR3 is TGTGCCAGCAGCTTGACAGGGTCGGCTAATGAAAAACTGTTTTTT. Full variable domain (outside the CDR3, taken from reference TRBV5-6 and TRBJ1-4): DAGVTQSPTHLIKTRGQQVTLRCSPKSGHDTVSWYQQALGQGPQFIFQYYEEEERQRGNFPDRFSGHQFPNYSSELNVNALLLGDSALYLCASSLTGSANEKLFFGSGTQLSVL.

This clonotype has just a few counts. The chain uses TRBV12-3 or TRBV12-4 and TRBJ2-1; TRBD2 might be the D (7 bases). Trimming left V 6 bases short and J 9 bases short, with 15 bases between. The CDR3 is 13 amino acids. Here the CDR3 reads CASRGGRQIEQFF. The CDR3 DNA is TGTGCCAGCAGGGGGGGGCGACAAATTGAGCAGTTCTTC.

This clonotype was detected only a few times. The rearrangement links TRBV5-1 to TRBJ2-1; D unresolved. Germline V gene data show CDR1 as SGHRS and CDR2 as YFSETQ. V lost 2 bases to trimming and J lost 8 bases, with 5 bases between them. This CDR3 comprises 11 residues. The CDR3 DNA sequence: TGCGCCAGCAGCTTTCGACATGAGCAGTTCTTC. It codes for CASSFRHEQFF.

The rearrangement uses TRBV28 and TRBJ1-4, with D possibly TRBD1 on 5 matching bases. Trimming removed 7 bases from V and 8 bases from J, with 20 bases in between. CDR1 is MDHEN and CDR2 is SYDVKM in the germline V gene. The CDR3 covers 15 residues. The CDR3, as DNA: TGTGCCAGCACTAATAACCCAGGGTTTCGGGAAAAACTGTTTTTT. It specifies CASTNNPGFREKLFF. The full variable domain, rest sourced from reference TRBV28 and TRBJ1-4, is DVKVTQSSRYLVKRTGEKVFLECVQDMDHENMFWYRQDPGLGLRLIYFSYDVKMKEKGDIPEGYSVSREKKERFSLILESASTNQTSMYLCASTNNPGFREKLFFGSGTQLSVL.

J is TRBJ1-2 and V is TRBV7-9; the D gene is possibly TRBD1 (5 bases). The CDR3 covers 19 residues. Germline loops: CDR1 SEHNR, CDR2 FQNEAQ (reference sequence). Trimming took 4 bases from V and 0 from J, leaving 24 bases between them. CDR3 bases: TGTGCCAGCAGCTCCAGGACACCTCTATCAGACCCAGCTAACTATGGCTACACCTTC. This sequence encodes CASSSRTPLSDPANYGYTF.

This clonotype has only a few counts. The chain employs TRBV7-8 and TRBJ1-2, with D tentatively TRBD1 (6 bases). The germline CDR1 and CDR2 sequences are SGHVS and FQNEAQ. The CDR3 totals 15 residues. V lost 5 bases, J lost 1 base, and 14 bases lay in between. CDR3 residues: CASSHGGILNYGYTF. The CDR3 DNA is TGTGCCAGCAGCCACGGGGGCATCCTTAACTATGGCTACACCTTC. Full variable domain (outside the CDR3, taken from reference TRBV7-8 and TRBJ1-2): GAGVSQSPRYKVAKRGQDVALRCDPISGHVSLFWYQQALGQGPEFLTYFQNEAQLDKSGLPSDRFFAERPEGSVSTLKIQRTQQEDSAVYLCASSHGGILNYGYTFGSGTRLTVV.

J is TRBJ2-4 and V is TRBV2; TRBD1 aligns across 11 bases. The closer fit of TRBJ2-7 to the DNA end suggests the J call may be wrong. Germline V gives CDR1 SNHLY, CDR2 FYNNEI. The CDR3 totals 18 residues. CDR3 sequence (DNA): TGTGCCAGCATTCCCGGGACAGGGGGATACCAACATACCTACGAGCAGTACTTC. Translating it yields CASIPGTGGYQHTYEQYF.

The chain links TRBV12-3 or TRBV12-4 to TRBJ1-6, with TRBD1 as a possible D gene (6 bases). V was clipped by 6 bases and J by 10 bases, with 16 bases between them. The CDR3 contains 14 residues. The CDR3 loop is CASREQGGGSPLHF. The DNA for the CDR3 is TGTGCCAGCAGAGAACAGGGAGGGGGATCACCCCTCCACTTT.

V gene TRBV29-1 combines with J gene TRBJ2-4; TRBD2 might be the D (6 bases). The tail of the sequence fits TRBJ2-7 better, so the J call may be wrong. Germline V lookup: CDR1 SQVTM, CDR2 ANQGSEA. This CDR3 comprises 14 residues. The chain's CDR3 is CSVEGGMGGYEQYF. CDR3 nucleotide sequence: TGCAGCGTTGAAGGGGGGATGGGGGGCTACGAGCAGTACTTC.

As concerns this clonotype: A much larger clone lies one base from this, so it may be a read error. The chain links TRBV7-9 to TRBJ2-6; D not certain. In germline, CDR1 is SEHNR, CDR2 FQNEAQ (reference sequence). Trimming shortened V by 5 bases and J by 1 base, and 12 bases separated the two germline ends. CDR3 length equals 16 residues. The CDR3 reads CASSPVKGSGANVLTF. In nucleotides, the CDR3 is TGTGCCAGCAGCCCGGTTAAGGGTTCTGGGGCCAACGTCCTGACTTTC.

A note on this clonotype: The DNA is left out, because the CDR3 cannot be placed on it with certainty; the CDR3 is given as TCRdb lists it. The V gene is TRBV27, the J gene TRBJ2-4; the table's D call TRBD1 went unverified against the DNA. A total of 18 residues make up the CDR3, ends included. Germline-derived CDR1 and CDR2 are MNHEY and SMNVEV (reference sequence). CDR3 loop: CASSQIPLWQGRRNEQYF.

To note about this clonotype: One base away lies a much larger clone, so this may be a sequencing read error. Here the CDR3 DNA reads TGTGCCAGCAGCTTAATACAGGGACAAGAGTCCCAGTACTTC. Its protein is CASSLIQGQESQYF. The chain couples TRBV7-6 to TRBJ2-7, with D tentatively TRBD1 (6 bases). In germline, CDR1 is SGHVS, CDR2 FNYEAQ. The V end was cut by 2 bases, the J end by 10 bases, with 18 bases between. The CDR3 runs 14 residues. Filled out from reference TRBV7-6 and TRBJ2-7, the complete variable domain reads GAGVSQSPRYKVTKRGQDVALRCDPISGHVSLYWYRQALGQGPEFLTYFNYEAQQDKSGLPNDRFSAERPEGSISTLTIQRTEQRDSAMYRCASSLIQGQESQYFGPGTRLTVT.

This clonotype was counted between two and nine times. The chain has TRBV6-1 and TRBJ2-6, with D unresolved. Germline lookup yields CDR1 MNHNS and CDR2 SASEGT. Trimming took off 1 base at V and 0 bases at J, with 7 bases between the two ends. The CDR3 runs to 16 residues. CDR3 DNA: TGTGCCAGCAGTGAAGACGGCTACTCTGGGGCCAACGTCCTGACTTTC. Protein product: CASSEDGYSGANVLTF.

The V gene is TRBV20-1, the J gene TRBJ1-5; 8 bases are shared with TRBD1. This CDR3 has 14 amino acids. Germline assignment: CDR1 DFQATT and CDR2 SNEGSKA (reference sequence). V dropped 1 base and J dropped 7; count of bases not matched to a gene: 6. For the CDR3, the DNA is TGCAGTGCTAGAGCCAAGACAGGGGAACAGCCCCAGCATTTT. Amino acids: CSARAKTGEQPQHF.

V and J are TRBV6-5 and TRBJ2-7, with D uncertain. Deletions cut 6 bases from V and 3 bases from J, with 6 bases between. The CDR3 loop spans 11 amino acids. Germline CDR1 and CDR2: MNHEY and SVGAGI. CDR3 DNA sequence: TGTGCCAGCAGATCTCGCTACGAGCAGTACTTC. Translation gives CASRSRYEQYF.

This clonotype was counted a few times. The chain has TRBV7-2 and TRBJ2-3; the match to TRBD2 covers 9 bases. The junction had 11 bases not matched to a gene; V was cut back by 5 bases and J by 5 bases. CDR3 length: 16 amino acids. Germline V lookup: CDR1 SGHTA, CDR2 FQGNSA. In nucleotides, the CDR3 is TGTGCCAGCAGCGCACAACCGGGACTAGCTCTAGATACGCAGTATTTT. This encodes CASSAQPGLALDTQYF.

The V and J genes are TRBV20-1 and TRBJ2-5; 7 nucleotides agree with TRBD2. The J call may be incorrect, as the DNA end agrees better with TRBJ2-7. Germline CDR1 DFQATT, CDR2 SNEGSKA (reference sequence). The length of the CDR3 is 14 residues. CDR3 bases: TGCAGTGCTTCCCAAGCAGGGAGGGTACCCGAGCAGTACTTC. It codes for CSASQAGRVPEQYF.

The V call is TRBV20-1, the J call TRBJ2-3, with 12 bases identical to TRBD2. The CDR3 is made up of 15 amino acids. Trimming at V came to 4 bases and at J to 6 bases, leaving 8 bases not matched to a gene. Germline loops: CDR1 DFQATT, CDR2 SNEGSKA (reference sequence). The CDR3: CSATGLAGSGDTQYF. CDR3 bases: TGCAGTGCTACCGGACTAGCGGGAAGTGGGGATACGCAGTATTTT.

This sequence joins TRBV11-3 and TRBJ1-2; TRBD1 is a possible D gene (5 bases). The CDR3 runs to 13 residues. Germline values: CDR1 SGHNT, CDR2 YENEEA. V was clipped by 5 bases and J by 1 base, with 8 bases between them. The CDR3 DNA follows: TGTGCCAGCAGCCAGACAGATAACTATGGCTACACCTTC. This codes for CASSQTDNYGYTF.

The J gene is TRBJ2-7, the V gene TRBV7-9, with D maybe TRBD2 (7 bases). Germline V lookup: CDR1 SEHNR, CDR2 FQNEAQ (reference sequence). The V and J ends lost 4 bases and 5 bases respectively, with 15 bases between them. There are 14 residues in the CDR3. CDR3 in amino acids: CASSYTGGPHEQYF. DNA of the CDR3: TGTGCCAGCAGCTATACCGGGGGGCCCCACGAGCAGTACTTC.

V is TRBV4-3 and J is TRBJ2-7; 7 bases are a match to TRBD1. The CDR3 is 17 residues long. Trimming cost V 0 bases and J 4 bases; bases outside gene matches: 12. The germline V gene has CDR1 LGHNA and CDR2 YSLEER. The CDR3 region has the DNA TGCGCCAGCAGCCAAGATTTAAGACAGGGCCCCTTTTACGAGCAGTACTTC. As protein: CASSQDLRQGPFYEQYF.

This chain links TRBV15 with TRBJ1-5; D gene uncertain. Germline V CDR1 and CDR2: LNHNV, YYDKDF (reference sequence). Trimming pared 2 bases from V and 5 bases from J, leaving 7 bases between. CDR3 size: 13 residues. The CDR3 loop reads CATSRTTYQPQHF. The CDR3 DNA reads TGTGCCACCAGCAGAACTACTTATCAGCCCCAGCATTTT. Full variable domain (missing parts from reference TRBV15 and TRBJ1-5): DAMVIQNPRYQVTQFGKPVTLSCSQTLNHNVMYWYQQKSSQAPKLLFHYYDKDFNNEADTPDNFQSRRPNTSFCFLDIRSPGLGDTAMYLCATSRTTYQPQHFGDGTRLSIL.

V usage is TRBV20-1 and J usage is TRBJ2-1; D is undetermined. This CDR3 region has 14 residues. The germline gives CDR1 DFQATT, CDR2 SNEGSKA (reference sequence). The V and J ends lost 0 bases and 6 bases respectively, with 12 bases between them. The CDR3 bases are TGCAGTGCTAGAGACGGCGACTTTGGCAATGAGCAGTTCTTC. Translated, it gives CSARDGDFGNEQFF.